This T cell receptor (beta chain) appears in the sequencing data of a study of regulatory T cells in long-lasting Graves disease. There are a few counts of this clonotype. Its antigen is as yet unknown. The CDR3 is made up of 17 amino acids. The germline gives CDR1 MNHNS, CDR2 SASEGT. V lost 5 bases to trimming and J lost 1 base, with 18 bases between them. Library construction for TCR beta used iRepertoire HTBI primers and Arm-PCR of CDR3 regions. TCRdb re-derived calls from the multiplex PCR reads in MiXCR, one entry per CDR3 protein. The sample yields some 340,000 distinct CDR3 sequences, over 9.5% seen once. The time point: newly diagnosed GD, antithyroid drugs for less than 3 months. TCR sequences were obtained from RNA taken from PBMCs. The authors drew approximately 9 milliliters of peripheral blood into EDTA tubes. Notes on the study in general: TCR diversity was lower in persistent Graves' patients (versus newly diagnosed ones). Among samples with persistent disease, TRBV28, TRBJ1-2 and TRBJ2-5 were favored.

The data were also submitted as part of a second study, on T cells in Graves' hyperthyroidism and ophthalmopathy. In that study: By a 13 V-J model, ophthalmopathy was set apart from stable hyperthyroidism.

The sequencing used peripheral blood mononuclear cells (PBMCs), collected at new diagnosis, from a patient treated with antithyroid drugs. V and J are TRBV6-1 and TRBJ1-5; weak D call: TRBD1 (6 bases). The receptor was derived from a woman aged 18-30 years with Graves disease. CDR3 nucleotide sequence: TGTGCCAGCAGTACCCTTAGGCTGGACAGAAGCAATCAGCCCCAGCATTTT. Amino acid sequence: CASSTLRLDRSNQPQHF.